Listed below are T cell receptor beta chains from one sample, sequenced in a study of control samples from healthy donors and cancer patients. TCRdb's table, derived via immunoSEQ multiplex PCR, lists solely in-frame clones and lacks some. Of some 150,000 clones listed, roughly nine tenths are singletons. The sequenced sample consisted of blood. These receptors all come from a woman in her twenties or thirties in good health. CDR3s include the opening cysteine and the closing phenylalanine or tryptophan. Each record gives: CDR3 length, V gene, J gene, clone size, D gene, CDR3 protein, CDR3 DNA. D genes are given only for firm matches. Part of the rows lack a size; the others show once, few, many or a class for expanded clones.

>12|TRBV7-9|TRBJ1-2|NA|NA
CASSPGSYGYTF
TGTGCCAGCAGCCCAGGGAGCTATGGCTACACCTTC
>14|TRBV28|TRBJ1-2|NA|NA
CASNPGRNTHGYTF
TGTGCCAGCAACCCGGGACGGAACACACATGGCTACACCTTC
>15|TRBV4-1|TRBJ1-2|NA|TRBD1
CASSQPTGGARGYTF
TGCGCCAGCAGCCAACCGACAGGGGGCGCGAGGGGCTACACCTTC
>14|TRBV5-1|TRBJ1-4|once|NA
CASSLTPTNEKLFF
TGCGCCAGCAGCTTGACACCAACTAATGAAAAACTGTTTTTT
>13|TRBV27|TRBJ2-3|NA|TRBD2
CASSGGESDTQYF
TGTGCCAGCAGTGGGGGGGAGAGCGATACGCAGTATTTT
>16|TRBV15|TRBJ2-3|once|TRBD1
CATSGRTGGFTDTQYF
TGTGCCACCAGCGGTCGGACAGGGGGTTTCACAGATACGCAGTATTTT
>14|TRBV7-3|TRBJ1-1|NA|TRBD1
CASSVQGANTEAFF
TGTGCCAGCAGCGTCCAGGGGGCTAACACTGAAGCTTTCTTT
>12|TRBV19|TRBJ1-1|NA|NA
CASMGGWTEAFF
TGTGCCAGTATGGGAGGGTGGACTGAAGCTTTCTTT
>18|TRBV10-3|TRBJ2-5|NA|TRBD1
CAISADRGPSGRRKTQYF
TGTGCCATCAGTGCGGACAGGGGGCCCAGCGGGAGGCGTAAGACCCAGTACTTC
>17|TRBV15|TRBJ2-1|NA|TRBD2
CATSRDLAGGSYNEQFF
TGTGCCACCAGCAGAGACCTAGCGGGAGGGTCCTACAATGAGCAGTTCTTC
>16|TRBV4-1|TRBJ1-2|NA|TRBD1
CASSQGPLTGGYGYTF
TGCGCCAGCAGCCAAGGCCCCTTGACAGGGGGCTATGGCTACACCTTC
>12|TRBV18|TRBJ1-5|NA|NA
CASSDSNQPQHF
TGTGCCAGCTCCGATAGCAATCAGCCCCAGCATTTT
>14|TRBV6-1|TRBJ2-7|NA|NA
CASSESTYRSEQYF
TGTGCCAGCAGTGAAAGTACATACAGGTCCGAGCAGTACTTC
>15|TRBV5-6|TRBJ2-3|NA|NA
CASSLTGTSTDTQYF
TGTGCCAGCAGCTTGACAGGAACTAGCACAGATACGCAGTATTTT
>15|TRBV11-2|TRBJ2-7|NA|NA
CASSLSVGQSYEQYF
TGTGCCAGCAGCTTATCGGTCGGACAGTCCTACGAGCAGTACTTC
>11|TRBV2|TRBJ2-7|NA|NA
CASTQVYEQYF
TGTGCCAGCACCCAGGTCTACGAGCAGTACTTC
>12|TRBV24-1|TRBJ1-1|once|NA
CATSMGVSEAFF
TGTGCCACCAGTATGGGGGTCTCTGAAGCTTTCTTT
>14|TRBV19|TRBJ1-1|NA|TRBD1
CASSSYRGSTEAFF
TGTGCCAGTAGTTCCTACAGGGGGAGCACTGAAGCTTTCTTT
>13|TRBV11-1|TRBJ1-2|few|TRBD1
CASSPDRAGGYTF
TGTGCCAGCAGCCCGGACAGGGCGGGAGGCTACACCTTC
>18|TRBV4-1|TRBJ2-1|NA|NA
CASSQDFPGTTPYNEQFF
TGCGCCAGCAGCCAAGATTTCCCCGGGACCACACCCTACAATGAGCAGTTCTTC
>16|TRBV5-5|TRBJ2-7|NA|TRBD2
CASSLALGGGHYEQYF
TGTGCCAGCAGCTTGGCCCTCGGGGGGGGACACTACGAGCAGTACTTC
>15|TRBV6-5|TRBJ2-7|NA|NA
CASSYETSFGDEQYF
TGTGCCAGCAGTTACGAAACTAGTTTCGGCGACGAGCAGTACTTC
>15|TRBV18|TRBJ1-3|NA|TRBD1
CASSPTDRDGNTIYF
TGTGCCAGCTCACCAACTGACAGGGACGGAAACACCATATATTTT
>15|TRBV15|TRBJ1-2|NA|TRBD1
CATSRTRQGGYGYTF
TGTGCCACCAGCAGAACCCGACAGGGCGGCTATGGCTACACCTTC
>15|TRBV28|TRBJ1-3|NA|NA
CASSLNGRTGNTIYF
TGTGCCAGCAGTTTAAACGGTCGTACGGGAAACACCATATATTTT
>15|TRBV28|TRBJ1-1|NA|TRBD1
CASSLGRGYNTEAFF
TGTGCCAGCAGTTTAGGCAGGGGGTATAACACTGAAGCTTTCTTT
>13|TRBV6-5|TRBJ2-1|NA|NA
CASSYSRGGEQFF
TGTGCCAGCAGTTACTCCAGGGGGGGAGAGCAGTTCTTC
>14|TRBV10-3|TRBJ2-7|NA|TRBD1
CAISAKDRVHEQYF
TGTGCCATCAGTGCGAAGGACAGGGTGCACGAGCAGTACTTC
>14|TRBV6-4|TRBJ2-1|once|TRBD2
CASSAGRASDEQFF
TGTGCCAGCAGTGCGGGGAGGGCCAGCGATGAGCAGTTCTTC
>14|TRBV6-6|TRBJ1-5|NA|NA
CASSYSGGNQPQHF
TGTGCCAGCAGTTACTCCGGGGGCAATCAGCCCCAGCATTTT
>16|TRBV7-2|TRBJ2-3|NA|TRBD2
CASSLGGAGSSDTQYF
TGTGCCAGCAGCTTAGGAGGAGCGGGAAGTTCAGATACGCAGTATTTT
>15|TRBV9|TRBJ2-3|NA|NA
CASSVDPGPTDTQYF
TGTGCCAGCAGCGTAGACCCGGGCCCTACAGATACGCAGTATTTT
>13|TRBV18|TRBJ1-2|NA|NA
CASSPQDYYGYTF
TGTGCCAGCTCACCACAGGATTACTATGGCTACACCTTC
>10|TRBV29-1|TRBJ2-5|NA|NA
CSVEGETQYF
TGCAGCGTTGAGGGGGAGACCCAGTACTTC
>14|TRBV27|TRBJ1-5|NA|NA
CASSLIPGGQPQHF
TGTGCCAGCAGTTTAATCCCCGGGGGTCAGCCCCAGCATTTT
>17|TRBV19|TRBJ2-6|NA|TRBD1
CASDPGQGVTGANVLTF
TGTGCCAGTGATCCGGGACAGGGAGTAACTGGGGCCAACGTCCTGACTTTC
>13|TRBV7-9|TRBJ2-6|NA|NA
CASTGSGANVLTF
TGTGCCAGCACCGGCTCTGGGGCCAACGTCCTGACTTTC
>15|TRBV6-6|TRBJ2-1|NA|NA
CASSRDGSPYNEQFF
TGTGCCAGCAGTAGGGACGGATCTCCATACAATGAGCAGTTCTTC
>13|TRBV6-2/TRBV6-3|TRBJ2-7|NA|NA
CASSYGVAYEQYF
TGTGCCAGCAGTTACGGGGTCGCCTACGAGCAGTACTTC
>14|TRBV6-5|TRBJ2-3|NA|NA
CASSYRDSTDTQYF
TGTGCCAGCAGTTACCGGGACAGCACAGATACGCAGTATTTT
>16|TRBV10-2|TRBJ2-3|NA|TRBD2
CASTRGGYLSTDTQYF
TGCGCCAGCACTCGCGGGGGGTACCTTAGCACAGATACGCAGTATTTT
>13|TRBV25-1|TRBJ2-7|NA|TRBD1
CASSDAGGSEQYF
TGTGCCAGCAGTGACGCAGGGGGCTCCGAGCAGTACTTC
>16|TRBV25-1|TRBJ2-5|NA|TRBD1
CASSEYMTGLVETQYF
TGTGCCAGCAGTGAATATATGACAGGGCTAGTAGAGACCCAGTACTTC
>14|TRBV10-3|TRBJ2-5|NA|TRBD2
CAISESAGVETQYF
TGTGCCATCAGTGAGTCGGCGGGGGTGGAGACCCAGTACTTC
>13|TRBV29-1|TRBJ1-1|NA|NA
CSVEAAGNTEAFF
TGCAGCGTTGAAGCGGCCGGTAACACTGAAGCTTTCTTT
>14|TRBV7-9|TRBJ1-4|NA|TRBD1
CASGFGTAHEKLFF
TGTGCCAGCGGATTCGGGACAGCCCATGAAAAACTGTTTTTT